The entry below describes one TCR beta chain. TCRdb's protein and the DNA translation differ at residue 11; the protein here comes from the DNA. Each gene name is a mouse one. Read sequence stops 3 residues before the CDR3 end, and the germline J gene provides the missing end. These data belong to a study of CD8+ T cells in alopecia areata. The CDR3 is 14 residues long. Germline V CDR1 and CDR2: NSQYPW, LRSPGD (reference sequence). The sequencing template was cDNA reverse transcribed from extracted RNA. Sequenced by immunoSEQ multiplex PCR; TCRdb stores in-frame clones only, minus some. The repertoire consists of about 1,800 clones, none detected only once.

V usage is TRBV1 and J usage is TRBJ1-3; D unclear. The receptor was isolated from a C3H/HeJ mouse with alopecia areata. MHC haplotype: H2-k. The sequenced sample consisted of lesional skin. The DNA read from the CDR3 is TGCACCTGCAGTGCAGCCGATTCTGGAAATCCG. This gives the protein CTCSAADSGNP. The entire CDR3 reads CTCSAADSGNPLYF.